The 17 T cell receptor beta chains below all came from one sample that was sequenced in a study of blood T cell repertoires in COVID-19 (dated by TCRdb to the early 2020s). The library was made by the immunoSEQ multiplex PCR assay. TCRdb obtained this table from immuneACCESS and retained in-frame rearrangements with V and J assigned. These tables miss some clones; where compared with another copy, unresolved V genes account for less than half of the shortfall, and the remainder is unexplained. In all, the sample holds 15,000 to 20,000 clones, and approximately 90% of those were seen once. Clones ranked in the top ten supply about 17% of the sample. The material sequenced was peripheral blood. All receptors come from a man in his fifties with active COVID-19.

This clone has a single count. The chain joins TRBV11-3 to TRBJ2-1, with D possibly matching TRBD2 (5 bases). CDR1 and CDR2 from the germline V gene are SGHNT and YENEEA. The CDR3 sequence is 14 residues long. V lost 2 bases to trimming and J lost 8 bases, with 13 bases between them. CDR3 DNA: TGTGCCAGCAGCTTATCAGCGGATAGCGATGAGCAGTTCTTC. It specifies CASSLSADSDEQFF.

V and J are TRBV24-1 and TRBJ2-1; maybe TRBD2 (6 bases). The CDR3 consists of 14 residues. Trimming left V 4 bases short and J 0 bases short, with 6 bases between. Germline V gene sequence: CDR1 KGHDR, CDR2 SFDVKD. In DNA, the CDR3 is TGTGCCACCAGTGACGGGAGCTCCTACAATGAGCAGTTCTTC. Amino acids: CATSDGSSYNEQFF.

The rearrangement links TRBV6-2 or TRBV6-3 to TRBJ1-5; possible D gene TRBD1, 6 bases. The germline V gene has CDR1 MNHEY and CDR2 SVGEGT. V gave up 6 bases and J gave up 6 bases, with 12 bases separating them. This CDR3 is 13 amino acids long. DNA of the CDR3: TGTGCCAGCAGCCGAACCAGGGGTCAGCCCCAGCATTTT. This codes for CASSRTRGQPQHF.

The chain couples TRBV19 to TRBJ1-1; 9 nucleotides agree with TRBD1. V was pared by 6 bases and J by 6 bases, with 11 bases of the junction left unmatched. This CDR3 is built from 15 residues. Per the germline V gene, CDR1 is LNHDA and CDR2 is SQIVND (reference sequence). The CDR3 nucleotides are TGTGCCAGTAGCTCTGCGGGACAGGGAATCTCTGAAGCTTTCTTT. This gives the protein CASSSAGQGISEAFF.

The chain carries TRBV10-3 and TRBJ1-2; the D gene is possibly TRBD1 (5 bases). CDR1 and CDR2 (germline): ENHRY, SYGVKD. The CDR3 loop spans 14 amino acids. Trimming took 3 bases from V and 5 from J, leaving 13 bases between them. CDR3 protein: CAISDQGREYGYTF. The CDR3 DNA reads TGTGCCATCAGTGACCAGGGAAGGGAATATGGCTACACCTTC.

CDR3 sequence reads: CASRRGTGRETQYF. CDR3 in DNA: TGTGCCAGCAGGCGCGGGACAGGGCGCGAGACCCAGTACTTC. The chain couples TRBV6-5 to TRBJ2-5, with 9 bases lining up with TRBD1. The CDR3 spans 14 residues. Germline CDR1 reads MNHEY; CDR2 reads SVGAGI. V was pared by 6 bases and J by 5 bases, with 7 bases of the junction left unmatched.

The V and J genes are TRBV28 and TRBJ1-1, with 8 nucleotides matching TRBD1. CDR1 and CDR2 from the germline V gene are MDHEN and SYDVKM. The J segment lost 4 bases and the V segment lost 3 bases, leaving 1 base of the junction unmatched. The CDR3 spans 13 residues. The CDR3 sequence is CASSFTGGTEAFF. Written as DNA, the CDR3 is TGTGCCAGCAGTTTTACAGGGGGCACTGAAGCTTTCTTT.

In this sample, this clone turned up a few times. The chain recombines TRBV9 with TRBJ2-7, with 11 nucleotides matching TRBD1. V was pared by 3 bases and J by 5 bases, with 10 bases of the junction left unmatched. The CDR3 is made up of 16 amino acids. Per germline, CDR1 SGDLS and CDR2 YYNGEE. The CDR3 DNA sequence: TGTGCCAGCAGCGATCCCGGGACAGGGGGTTCAGACGAGCAGTACTTC. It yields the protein CASSDPGTGGSDEQYF.

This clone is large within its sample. The CDR3: CASSGTSGSSYEQYF. The CDR3 region has the DNA TGTGCCAGCAGCGGGACTAGCGGGAGCTCCTACGAGCAGTACTTC. This chain connects TRBV9 to TRBJ2-7, with 13 bases matching TRBD2. V shed 3 bases, J shed 0 bases, and the junction held 0 bases outside the gene matches. Germline CDR1 and CDR2: SGDLS and YYNGEE. The CDR3 is 15 residues long.

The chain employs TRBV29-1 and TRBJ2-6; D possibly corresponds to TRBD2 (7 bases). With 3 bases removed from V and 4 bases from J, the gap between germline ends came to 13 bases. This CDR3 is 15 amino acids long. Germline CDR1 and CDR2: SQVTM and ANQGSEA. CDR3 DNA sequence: TGCAGCGTTGATGCGGGGGCTCGGGGGGCCAACGTCCTGACTTTC. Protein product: CSVDAGARGANVLTF.

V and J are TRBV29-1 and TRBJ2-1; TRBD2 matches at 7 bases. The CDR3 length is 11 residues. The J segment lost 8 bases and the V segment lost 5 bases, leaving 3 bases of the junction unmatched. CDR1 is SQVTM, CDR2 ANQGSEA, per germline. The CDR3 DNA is TGCAGCGTTCGACTAGCAGATGAGCAGTTCTTC. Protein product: CSVRLADEQFF.

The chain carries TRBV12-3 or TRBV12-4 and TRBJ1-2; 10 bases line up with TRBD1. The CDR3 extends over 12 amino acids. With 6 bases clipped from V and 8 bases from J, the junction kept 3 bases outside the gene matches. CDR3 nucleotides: TGTGCCAGCAGAGCGGACAGGGGGGGCTACACCTTC. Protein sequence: CASRADRGGYTF.

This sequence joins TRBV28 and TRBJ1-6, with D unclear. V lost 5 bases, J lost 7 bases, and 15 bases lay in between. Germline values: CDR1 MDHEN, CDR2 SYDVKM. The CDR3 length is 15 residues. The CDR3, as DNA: TGTGCCAGCAGTGCCCCCGGGGTTTCAAATTCACCCCTCCACTTT. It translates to CASSAPGVSNSPLHF.

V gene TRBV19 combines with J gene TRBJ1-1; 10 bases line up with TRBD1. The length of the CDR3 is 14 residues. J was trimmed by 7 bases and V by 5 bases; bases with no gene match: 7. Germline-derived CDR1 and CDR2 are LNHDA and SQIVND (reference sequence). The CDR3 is CASSPRDRGFEAFF. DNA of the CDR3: TGTGCCAGTAGTCCTCGGGACAGGGGTTTTGAAGCTTTCTTT.

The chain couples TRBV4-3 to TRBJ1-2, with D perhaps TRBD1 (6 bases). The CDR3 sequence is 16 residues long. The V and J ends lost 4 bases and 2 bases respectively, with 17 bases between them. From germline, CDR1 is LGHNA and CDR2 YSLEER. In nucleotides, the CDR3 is TGCGCCAGCAGCCGGAGGGGGGAGGGCTTCAACTATGGCTACACCTTC. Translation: CASSRRGEGFNYGYTF.

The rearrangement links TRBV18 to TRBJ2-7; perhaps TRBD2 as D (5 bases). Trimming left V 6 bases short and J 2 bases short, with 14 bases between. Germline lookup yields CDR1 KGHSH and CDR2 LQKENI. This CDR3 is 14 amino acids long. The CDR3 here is CASSRGAQTYEQYF. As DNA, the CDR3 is TGTGCCAGCTCTCGGGGAGCCCAGACCTACGAGCAGTACTTC.

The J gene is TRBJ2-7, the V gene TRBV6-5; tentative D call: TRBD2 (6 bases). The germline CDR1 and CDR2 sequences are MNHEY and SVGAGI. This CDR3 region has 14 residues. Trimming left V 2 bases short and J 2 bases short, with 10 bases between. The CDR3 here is CASSYGTDAYEQYF. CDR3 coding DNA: TGTGCCAGCAGTTACGGGACTGATGCCTACGAGCAGTACTTC.